The rows below give T cell receptor beta chains drawn from one sample of a study of cytomegalovirus exposure and HLA in healthy donors. Assay: immunoSEQ multiplex PCR; the TCRdb copy retains only in-frame clones and omits some. In the table there are some 71,000 clones, approximately 74% of which are singletons. Sequenced sample: PBMCs. These receptors were obtained from a woman in her thirties in good health and CMV-seropositive. Each CDR3 is given with its conserved first and last residue. The D gene is left open where the match is weak. Some rows mark clone size as missing; the rest say once, few, many or name a class of expanded clone.

CASSNGGNSNQPQHF	TGTGCCAGCAGTAACGGGGGGAATAGCAATCAGCCCCAGCATTTT	NA	TRBJ1-5	NA	TRBV6-5
CASRRGSGEAFF	TGTGCCAGCAGGAGGGGGTCTGGTGAAGCTTTCTTT	NA	TRBJ1-1	NA	TRBV6-5
CASSPADSADTQYF	TGTGCCAGCTCACCGGCGGACTCTGCAGATACGCAGTATTTT	NA	TRBJ2-3	NA	TRBV18
CASSEVREGRGHEQYF	TGTGCCAGCAGTGAAGTACGGGAAGGCAGGGGCCACGAGCAGTACTTC	few	TRBJ2-7	NA	TRBV6-1
CASRRSSVNEQFF	TGTGCCAGCAGGAGAAGCTCGGTCAATGAGCAGTTCTTC	NA	TRBJ2-1	NA	TRBV28
CASSARDSWMNTEAFF	TGTGCCAGCAGCGCACGGGACTCCTGGATGAACACTGAAGCTTTCTTT	NA	TRBJ1-1	NA	TRBV9
CSASDSPNEKLFF	TGCAGCGCCTCGGACAGCCCTAATGAAAAACTGTTTTTT	NA	TRBJ1-4	NA	TRBV29-1
CASSSLGRQTSNQPQHF	TGTGCCAGCAGCTCCCTTGGGCGACAGACTAGCAATCAGCCCCAGCATTTT	NA	TRBJ1-5	NA	TRBV7-2
CASNSGRETQYF	TGTGCCAGCAATAGCGGGAGGGAGACCCAGTACTTC	NA	TRBJ2-5	TRBD2	TRBV6-1
CASSRLAGGTGELFF	TGTGCCAGCAGCCGACTAGCGGGAGGGACCGGGGAGCTGTTTTTT	NA	TRBJ2-2	TRBD2	TRBV6-6
CASSQRLAKQETQYF	TGCGCCAGCAGCCAAAGACTAGCCAAACAAGAGACCCAGTACTTC	NA	TRBJ2-5	TRBD2	TRBV4-1
CASSLSTAGSNQPQHF	TGTGCCAGCAGTCTATCGACAGCTGGAAGCAATCAGCCCCAGCATTTT	few	TRBJ1-5	NA	TRBV28
CASSPSGAGYGYTF	TGTGCCAGCAGCCCCTCTGGGGCTGGCTATGGCTACACCTTC	NA	TRBJ1-2	NA	TRBV7-9
CSSLGNEQFF	TGCAGTTCACTAGGCAATGAGCAGTTCTTC	NA	TRBJ2-1	NA	TRBV20-1
CASGAGTSFYEQYF	TGTGCCAGCGGTGCCGGGACTAGTTTCTACGAGCAGTACTTC	NA	TRBJ2-7	TRBD2	TRBV6-6
CASSVRQGGNQPQHF	TGTGCCAGCAGTGTAAGGCAGGGGGGCAATCAGCCCCAGCATTTT	NA	TRBJ1-5	TRBD1	TRBV2
CASTQNTEAFF	TGTGCCAGCACCCAGAACACTGAAGCTTTCTTT	NA	TRBJ1-1	NA	TRBV28
CASSYRGRTDTQYF	TGTGCCAGCAGCTACAGGGGGCGAACAGATACGCAGTATTTT	few	TRBJ2-3	TRBD1	TRBV5-4
CASSSRTSGRSYTQYF	TGTGCCAGCAGTTCGCGGACTAGCGGGAGGAGTTATACGCAGTATTTT	NA	TRBJ2-3	TRBD2	TRBV28
CASRVYRFLENQPQHF	TGTGCCAGCAGGGTTTACAGGTTCTTGGAGAATCAGCCCCAGCATTTT	NA	TRBJ1-5	NA	TRBV28
CASSLRGAGELFF	TGCGCCAGCAGCCTCAGGGGGGCCGGGGAGCTGTTTTTT	NA	TRBJ2-2	NA	TRBV4-3
CAWKGVGEAFF	TGTGCCTGGAAGGGGGTGGGGGAAGCTTTCTTT	NA	TRBJ1-1	NA	TRBV30
CASSLVVASGANVLTF	TGCGCCAGCAGCTTGGTTGTGGCCTCTGGGGCCAACGTCCTGACTTTC	few	TRBJ2-6	NA	TRBV5-1
CASSLSSLSGTQYF	TGTGCCAGCAGCCTCAGCTCTCTATCGGGGACGCAGTATTTT	NA	TRBJ2-3	NA	TRBV4-2
CASSLRRGAWETQYF	TGTGCCAGCAGCTTGAGACGGGGGGCTTGGGAGACCCAGTACTTC	few	TRBJ2-5	NA	TRBV6-5
CASSARNTIYF	TGTGCCAGCAGCGCGAGAAACACCATATATTTT	NA	TRBJ1-3	NA	TRBV6-5
CASTLAWAGPKLPFLSYEQYF	TGCGCCAGCACCCTAGCATGGGCAGGACCGAAACTGCCCTTTCTCTCCTACGAGCAGTACTTC	NA	TRBJ2-7	NA	TRBV23-1
CASSGHPGANVLTF	TGTGCCAGCAGTGGACACCCTGGGGCCAACGTCCTGACTTTC	NA	TRBJ2-6	NA	TRBV2
CSAGTSGGSYEQYF	TGCAGCGCAGGGACTAGCGGGGGCTCCTACGAGCAGTACTTC	few	TRBJ2-7	TRBD2	TRBV29-1
CASSELRSTDTQYF	TGTGCCAGCAGTGAACTGAGAAGCACAGATACGCAGTATTTT	NA	TRBJ2-3	NA	TRBV2
CASSPGRGNEQFF	TGTGCCAGCAGCCCTGGTAGGGGCAATGAGCAGTTCTTC	few	TRBJ2-1	NA	TRBV5-4
CATSSGTKYTGELFF	TGTGCCACCAGCAGCGGGACTAAGTACACCGGGGAGCTGTTTTTT	NA	TRBJ2-2	TRBD2	TRBV15
CASSPGHVNTEAFF	TGTGCCAGCAGCCCGGGACACGTGAACACTGAAGCTTTCTTT	NA	TRBJ1-1	NA	TRBV14
CASSVGGLAGELFF	TGTGCCAGCAGCGTGGGAGGGCTGGCCGGGGAGCTGTTTTTT	NA	TRBJ2-2	TRBD2	TRBV9
CASSPSGSYSYEQYF	TGTGCCAGCTCACCATCAGGGTCCTACTCCTACGAGCAGTACTTC	NA	TRBJ2-7	NA	TRBV18
CASSLQGFYGYTF	TGTGCCAGCAGTTTACAGGGCTTTTATGGCTACACCTTC	NA	TRBJ1-2	NA	TRBV28
CASSPDFGQIGGYTF	TGTGCCAGCAGCCCTGATTTTGGACAGATTGGAGGCTACACCTTC	NA	TRBJ1-2	NA	TRBV6-6
CATSNAGGGAQHF	TGTGCCACCAGCAATGCGGGGGGTGGGGCCCAGCATTTT	NA	TRBJ1-5	NA	TRBV15
CASSPLRLAGGQETQYF	TGTGCCAGCTCACCGCTCAGGCTAGCGGGAGGGCAAGAGACCCAGTACTTC	NA	TRBJ2-5	TRBD2	TRBV18
CATSRDRSGEETQYF	TGTGCCACCAGCAGAGATCGGTCAGGGGAAGAGACCCAGTACTTC	NA	TRBJ2-5	NA	TRBV15
CASSQGRRNTGELFF	TGCGCCAGCAGCCAGGGGAGGCGGAACACCGGGGAGCTGTTTTTT	NA	TRBJ2-2	NA	TRBV4-3
CASRGLQGASTDTQYF	TGTGCCAGCAGGGGTTTACAGGGGGCGAGCACAGATACGCAGTATTTT	NA	TRBJ2-3	TRBD1	TRBV2
CASSSTTGGIDNQPQHF	TGTGCCAGCAGCTCAACTACAGGGGGCATTGACAATCAGCCCCAGCATTTT	once	TRBJ1-5	TRBD1	TRBV7-9
CASSLRGNYGYTF	TGTGCCAGCAGCTTACGAGGGAACTATGGCTACACCTTC	NA	TRBJ1-2	NA	TRBV7-9
CAWSVGDYYSPLHF	TGTGCCTGGAGTGTCGGGGATTATTATTCACCCCTCCACTTT	NA	TRBJ1-6	NA	TRBV30
CASSQEGREGVGYTF	TGCGCCAGCAGCCAAGAAGGCAGGGAGGGGGTCGGCTACACCTTC	NA	TRBJ1-2	NA	TRBV4-1
CASSQVSVVTEAFF	TGCGCCAGCAGCCAAGTTAGTGTAGTCACTGAAGCTTTCTTT	NA	TRBJ1-1	NA	TRBV4-1
CASSTGAGYTF	TGTGCCAGCAGTACAGGGGCTGGCTACACCTTC	NA	TRBJ1-2	TRBD1	TRBV4-2
CASSFGTGHPSETQYF	TGCGCCAGCAGCTTTGGAACAGGCCACCCGTCGGAGACCCAGTACTTC	NA	TRBJ2-5	NA	TRBV5-1
CASSSTGGPSYNEQFF	TGTGCCAGCAGTTCCACAGGGGGCCCCTCCTACAATGAGCAGTTCTTC	NA	TRBJ2-1	TRBD1	TRBV28
CTSSQRLAGGPSYNEQFF	TGCACCAGCAGCCAACGGCTAGCGGGAGGGCCATCCTACAATGAGCAGTTCTTC	NA	TRBJ2-1	NA	TRBV1
CASSEIQAGSQPQHF	TGTGCCAGCAGTGAAATACAGGCCGGGAGTCAGCCCCAGCATTTT	NA	TRBJ1-5	NA	TRBV2
CASSPGHFYEQYF	TGCGCCAGCAGTCCCGGACACTTCTACGAGCAGTACTTC	NA	TRBJ2-7	NA	TRBV5-1